This T cell receptor (beta chain) was profiled in a study of Ad26.COV2.S vaccination and SARS-CoV-2 variants. Study information: Intramuscularly, Ad26.COV2.S was given either once or twice, 56 days apart. Findings and caveats of the study: It was found that vaccine and placebo recipients had similar non-spike TCR breadth.

The count of this clone is one. Its target is not known. This CDR3 is 15 amino acids long. V was shortened by 1 base and J by 5 bases, with 14 bases between the two germline ends. CDR1 is LGHNA and CDR2 is YSLEER in the germline V gene. Only in-frame clones appear in the TCRdb table, and some are missing; sequencing was by immunoSEQ multiplex PCR. The table includes around 400,000 clones, about nine tenths detected once. Regarding treatment: around 19 received Ad26.COV2.S at low or high dose, single or two shots; 5 received placebo; per-sample allocation not given. It was on day 63 after the first vaccine or placebo injection that samples were taken. An 18-55-year-old adult in Boston served as donor.

V is TRBV4-3 and J is TRBJ2-5; weak D call: TRBD1 (6 bases). This receptor was identified in a person between 18 and 65 years old who received the Ad26.COV2.S COVID-19 vaccine or a placebo. The starting material was peripheral blood, obtained in a trial of Ad26.COV2.S vaccine versus placebo. This CDR3 is CASSQGVGALETQYF. The CDR3 region has the DNA TGCGCCAGCAGCCAAGGGGTGGGGGCCTTGGAGACCCAGTACTTC.